This T cell receptor beta chain was identified in a study of blood T cell repertoires in COVID-19. Study as a whole: Samples came from the United States, Italy and Spain, spanning acute and convalescent COVID-19. PBMCs, B-cell-depleted T cells, or T cells provided the cDNA or gDNA that made up the material.

Methods used by the authors: It was from reference gene primer amplification that nucleated cell counts were estimated. The method was immunoSEQ multiplex PCR; TCRdb's version includes in-frame clones alone and lacks a portion of them. V, J and clone size were drawn from that table, and D and trimming were deduced from the DNA. In the table there are 97,000 or so clones, just over 90% of which are singletons. Germline CDR1 is SNHLY and CDR2 is FYNNEI. The trim removed 7 bases at V and 6 bases at J, leaving 7 bases unmatched. The CDR3 extends over 14 amino acids. The sample was peripheral blood. This TCR was recovered from a man in his fifties with acute or convalescent COVID-19. The rearrangement joins TRBV2 to TRBJ2-1, with TRBD2 matching 9 bases. The CDR3 region is CASKGLAASNEQFF. DNA of the CDR3: TGTGCCAGCAAGGGACTAGCCGCCTCCAATGAGCAGTTCTTC.